The rows below give T cell receptor beta chains drawn from one sample of a study of regulatory T cells in long-lasting Graves disease. One entry per CDR3 protein, called by TCRdb with MiXCR from the multiplex PCR reads. The table has over 650,000 distinct CDR3 sequences, 30% seen once; the top ten hold roughly 41%. Sequenced here: peripheral blood mononuclear cells (PBMCs), sampled when the disease was refractory, from a patient treated with antithyroid drugs. The receptors shown here come from a female donor with Graves disease. Both conserved end residues are part of each CDR3. Fields, in order: V gene, D gene, clone size, J gene, CDR3 DNA, CDR3 protein. D genes are given only for firm matches. Part of the rows lack a size; the others show once, few, many or a class for expanded clones.

V: TRBV28; D: -; size: many; J: TRBJ1-5; DNA: TGTGCCAGCAGTTTTGGACAAACTAGCAATCAGCCCCAGCATTTT; CDR3: CASSFGQTSNQPQHF
V: TRBV6-1; D: TRBD1; size: -; J: TRBJ2-7; DNA: TGTGCCAGCACCCTGGGACAGGGGTCCTACGAGCAGTACTTC; CDR3: CASTLGQGSYEQYF
V: TRBV29-1; D: -; size: few; J: TRBJ2-5; DNA: TGCACCATCGGGAGTAGCGGAGGGGGAGAGACCCAGTACTTC; CDR3: CTIGSSGGGETQYF
V: TRBV7-3; D: -; size: -; J: TRBJ1-2; DNA: TGTGCCAGCAGCCCCGAAGGCAGTATGTCGAACTATGGCTACACCTTC; CDR3: CASSPEGSMSNYGYTF
V: TRBV15; D: -; size: few; J: TRBJ2-7; DNA: TGTGCCACCAGCAGAACCTTGGGGGCGTTGGACGAGCAGTACTTC; CDR3: CATSRTLGALDEQYF
V: TRBV6-1; D: TRBD1; size: few; J: TRBJ1-2; DNA: TGTGCCAGCAGTCTAAACAGGGGGCAATATGGCTACACCTTC; CDR3: CASSLNRGQYGYTF
V: TRBV3-1; D: -; size: -; J: TRBJ1-5; DNA: TGTGCCAGCAGCCAAGCGGACGGCGGCAATCAGCCCCAGCATTTT; CDR3: CASSQADGGNQPQHF
V: TRBV6-2/TRBV6-3; D: TRBD1; size: few; J: TRBJ1-1; DNA: TGTGCCAGCATCCCTCAGGGGGGGAACACTGAAGCTTTCTTT; CDR3: CASIPQGGNTEAFF
V: TRBV20-1; D: -; size: many; J: TRBJ2-5; DNA: TGCAGTGCTGGAAAGGTGACCGAGTACCAAGAGACCCAGTACTTC; CDR3: CSAGKVTEYQETQYF
V: TRBV28; D: -; size: many; J: TRBJ1-6; DNA: TGTGCCAGCAGGAAGGGACAAAAAGTTAGCTCCTATAATTCACCCCTCCACTTT; CDR3: CASRKGQKVSSYNSPLHF
V: TRBV20-1; D: -; size: few; J: TRBJ2-7; DNA: TGCAGTGCTGGCCCAGCGGGCCTGGGGTCCTACGAGCAGTACTTC; CDR3: CSAGPAGLGSYEQYF
V: TRBV18; D: -; size: few; J: TRBJ1-2; DNA: TGTGCCAGCTCGCCCCGGAGGGGGAGCTACACCTTC; CDR3: CASSPRRGSYTF
V: TRBV3-1; D: -; size: -; J: TRBJ1-5; DNA: TGTGCCAGCAGCCAAGGACAGGCTAGGTGGCCCCAGCATTTT; CDR3: CASSQGQARWPQHF
V: TRBV5-1; D: -; size: few; J: TRBJ1-5; DNA: TGCGCCAGCAGCTTGGCCGGCCAGGGTGGGCAGCCCCAGCATTTT; CDR3: CASSLAGQGGQPQHF
V: TRBV12-3/TRBV12-4; D: -; size: few; J: TRBJ2-7; DNA: TGTGCCAGCAGATATAGCGCAGGCTCCTACGAGCAGTACTTC; CDR3: CASRYSAGSYEQYF
V: TRBV6-1; D: -; size: few; J: TRBJ2-2; DNA: TGTGCCAGCAGCTGGGACCGGGCGTCCGGGGAGCTGTTTTTT; CDR3: CASSWDRASGELFF
V: TRBV7-9; D: TRBD1; size: few; J: TRBJ1-2; DNA: TGTGCCAGCAGCCCACGCTCTGGGACAGACTATGGCTACACCTTC; CDR3: CASSPRSGTDYGYTF
V: TRBV28; D: -; size: many; J: TRBJ1-5; DNA: TGTGCCAGCAGCACCGAAAAGCCCCAGCATTTT; CDR3: CASSTEKPQHF
V: TRBV12-3/TRBV12-4; D: -; size: -; J: TRBJ2-1; DNA: TGTGCCATCGAAACGTGGGAGAGCTCCTACAATGAGCAGTTCTTC; CDR3: CAIETWESSYNEQFF
V: TRBV7-9; D: TRBD2; size: few; J: TRBJ2-1; DNA: TGTGCCAGCAGCTTAGTGGTTCTAGCGGGAGGCCCTGTTGATGAGCAGTTCTTC; CDR3: CASSLVVLAGGPVDEQFF
V: TRBV12-5; D: TRBD1; size: few; J: TRBJ2-7; DNA: TGTGCTAGTGGTTCCAAAGACCGGGACAGTACCTACGAGCAGTACTTC; CDR3: CASGSKDRDSTYEQYF
V: TRBV12-3/TRBV12-4; D: -; size: many; J: TRBJ2-7; DNA: TGTGCCAGCAGGGGCGGTACCTACGAGCAGTACTTC; CDR3: CASRGGTYEQYF
V: TRBV12-3/TRBV12-4; D: -; size: few; J: TRBJ1-5; DNA: TGTGCCAGCAGGGACAGTTCTTTGCCCCAGCATTTT; CDR3: CASRDSSLPQHF
V: TRBV6-2/TRBV6-3; D: -; size: few; J: TRBJ2-5; DNA: TGTGCCAGCAGTTACTCCTGCCGGCCGAACCAAGAGACCCAGTACTTC; CDR3: CASSYSCRPNQETQYF
V: TRBV6-1; D: TRBD1; size: few; J: TRBJ2-5; DNA: TGTGCCAGCAGTGGACAGGGGCTTTCCCGGAGAGGGGAGACCCAGTACTTC; CDR3: CASSGQGLSRRGETQYF
V: TRBV2; D: -; size: many; J: TRBJ1-5; DNA: TGTGCCAGCAGTATCGAAATGGGGGGCAATCAGCCCCAGCATTTT; CDR3: CASSIEMGGNQPQHF
V: TRBV2; D: -; size: -; J: TRBJ2-1; DNA: TGTGCCAGCAGGGCCCGGGAGAGCTCCTACAATGAGCAGTTCTTC; CDR3: CASRARESSYNEQFF
V: TRBV30; D: -; size: few; J: TRBJ1-1; DNA: TGTGCCTGGAGTGGGGCGGTGAACACTGAAGCTTTCTTT; CDR3: CAWSGAVNTEAFF
V: TRBV6-1; D: -; size: -; J: TRBJ2-7; DNA: TGTGCCAGTACTAGGGATCAGCTGTACGAGCAGTACTTC; CDR3: CASTRDQLYEQYF
V: TRBV7-9; D: TRBD2; size: -; J: TRBJ2-7; DNA: TGTGCCAGCAGCGAACTGGGACTAGCGGGCGCATTCTCCTACGAGCAGTACTTC; CDR3: CASSELGLAGAFSYEQYF
V: TRBV15; D: -; size: -; J: TRBJ1-2; DNA: TGTGCCACCAGCAGAGATTGGCTGTCCTATGGCTACACCTTC; CDR3: CATSRDWLSYGYTF
V: TRBV27; D: TRBD1; size: -; J: TRBJ1-1; DNA: TGTGCCAGCAGTCGTTTGACAGGGGCGGGGAACACTGAAGCTTTCTTT; CDR3: CASSRLTGAGNTEAFF
V: TRBV5-1; D: -; size: -; J: TRBJ2-7; DNA: TGCGCCAGCAGCTTGGACAGGATAGAGGACGAGCAGTACTTC; CDR3: CASSLDRIEDEQYF
V: TRBV3-1; D: TRBD1; size: few; J: TRBJ2-7; DNA: TGTGCCAGCAGCCTGACAGGGGAGAACGAGCAGTACTTC; CDR3: CASSLTGENEQYF
V: TRBV27; D: TRBD1; size: many; J: TRBJ1-2; DNA: TGTGCCAGCAGTTCAACCCCCCCGGGACAGGGAGTTTATGGCTACACCTTC; CDR3: CASSSTPPGQGVYGYTF
V: TRBV6-1; D: -; size: -; J: TRBJ1-2; DNA: TGTGCCAGCAAGTCTAGCCCGGGTCCTAAGGGAGTCTATGGCTACACCTTC; CDR3: CASKSSPGPKGVYGYTF
V: TRBV6-1; D: -; size: once; J: TRBJ1-2; DNA: TGCGCCAGCAGTGATAACCTTAACTATGGCTACACCTTC; CDR3: CASSDNLNYGYTF
V: TRBV6-1; D: -; size: many; J: TRBJ1-4; DNA: TGTGCCAGCAGTCGAACGGGTCAGGGTCTTCCGATGAGGCTGTTTTTT; CDR3: CASSRTGQGLPMRLFF
V: TRBV28; D: -; size: many; J: TRBJ1-2; DNA: TGTGCCAGCAGTGCATCCAGGGGCGGATTAGCCTATGGCTACACCTTC; CDR3: CASSASRGGLAYGYTF
V: TRBV9; D: -; size: once; J: TRBJ1-1; DNA: TGTGCCAGCAGCGTAGTTGGGGGGATGAACACTGAAGCTTTCTTT; CDR3: CASSVVGGMNTEAFF
V: TRBV7-3; D: -; size: -; J: TRBJ2-2; DNA: TGTGCCAGCAGCGACCACCCGGGGACCGGGGAGCTGTTTTTT; CDR3: CASSDHPGTGELFF
V: TRBV5-1; D: -; size: few; J: TRBJ1-1; DNA: TGCGCCAGCAGCTTGGCCATGGGGAAAACTGAAGCTTTCTTT; CDR3: CASSLAMGKTEAFF
V: TRBV27; D: -; size: few; J: TRBJ2-3; DNA: TGTGCCAGCAGTTTATCTGGGCGGAACACAGATACGCAGTATTTT; CDR3: CASSLSGRNTDTQYF
V: TRBV12-3/TRBV12-4; D: -; size: once; J: TRBJ2-2; DNA: TGTGCCAGCAGTTTCCCTCAGGTCACCGGGGAGCTGTTTTTT; CDR3: CASSFPQVTGELFF
V: TRBV6-2/TRBV6-3; D: -; size: -; J: TRBJ2-1; DNA: TGTGCCAGCAGTACACTTGAGGCCAACAATGAGCAGTTCTTC; CDR3: CASSTLEANNEQFF
V: TRBV5-4; D: -; size: -; J: TRBJ2-3; DNA: TGTGCCAGCAGCGCCCGACTAGTGGATACGCAGTATTTT; CDR3: CASSARLVDTQYF
V: TRBV6-1; D: TRBD1; size: -; J: TRBJ2-6; DNA: TGTGCCAGCAGCACCTCGACAGGGGGGCTCCACTCTGGTGGGGCCAACGTCCTGACTTTC; CDR3: CASSTSTGGLHSGGANVLTF
V: TRBV28; D: -; size: -; J: TRBJ1-2; DNA: TGTGCCAGCAGTCCCTACAGGGTGGGCGGCTACACCTTC; CDR3: CASSPYRVGGYTF
V: TRBV6-5; D: -; size: many; J: TRBJ1-2; DNA: TGTGCCAGCAGTTACTCGATCGGGGGAGGCTATGGCTACACCTTC; CDR3: CASSYSIGGGYGYTF
V: TRBV7-9; D: -; size: -; J: TRBJ2-5; DNA: TGTGCCAGCAGCCCCCGGACCAAACTGAGAGGGGAGACCCAGTACTTC; CDR3: CASSPRTKLRGETQYF
V: TRBV27; D: TRBD2; size: many; J: TRBJ2-7; DNA: TGTGCCAGCAGTTCTCGGACTAGCGGGAGTGGGTACGAGCAGTACTTC; CDR3: CASSSRTSGSGYEQYF
V: TRBV7-2; D: TRBD2; size: -; J: TRBJ2-2; DNA: TGTGCCAGCAGCTTTGGCGGGAGGGCCACCGGGGAGCTGTTTTTT; CDR3: CASSFGGRATGELFF
V: TRBV27; D: -; size: few; J: TRBJ1-5; DNA: TGTGCCAGCAGTCCACTCCCCTCCGGACAGCTTAATCAGCCCCAGCATTTT; CDR3: CASSPLPSGQLNQPQHF
V: TRBV6-1; D: -; size: -; J: TRBJ1-2; DNA: TGTGCCAGCAGTGGGGACATAAGAGGGACCTTC; CDR3: CASSGDIRGTF
V: TRBV12-5; D: TRBD2; size: many; J: TRBJ2-7; DNA: TGTGCTAGTGGTTTGGTAATGGAGGCGGGAGGGTCCTACGAGCAGTACTTC; CDR3: CASGLVMEAGGSYEQYF
V: TRBV20-1; D: TRBD2; size: few; J: TRBJ2-7; DNA: TGCAGTGCTAGAGGACTAGCGGGAGGGTCCTCCTACGAGCAGTACTTC; CDR3: CSARGLAGGSSYEQYF
V: TRBV11-1; D: -; size: -; J: TRBJ2-1; DNA: TGTGCCGGCAGCGCTACCACAGGGTTCGAGCAGTTCTTC; CDR3: CAGSATTGFEQFF
V: TRBV19; D: -; size: -; J: TRBJ2-7; DNA: TGTGCCAGTAGTGCGGCAGGGGGGGAGCGGGAGCAGTACTTC; CDR3: CASSAAGGEREQYF